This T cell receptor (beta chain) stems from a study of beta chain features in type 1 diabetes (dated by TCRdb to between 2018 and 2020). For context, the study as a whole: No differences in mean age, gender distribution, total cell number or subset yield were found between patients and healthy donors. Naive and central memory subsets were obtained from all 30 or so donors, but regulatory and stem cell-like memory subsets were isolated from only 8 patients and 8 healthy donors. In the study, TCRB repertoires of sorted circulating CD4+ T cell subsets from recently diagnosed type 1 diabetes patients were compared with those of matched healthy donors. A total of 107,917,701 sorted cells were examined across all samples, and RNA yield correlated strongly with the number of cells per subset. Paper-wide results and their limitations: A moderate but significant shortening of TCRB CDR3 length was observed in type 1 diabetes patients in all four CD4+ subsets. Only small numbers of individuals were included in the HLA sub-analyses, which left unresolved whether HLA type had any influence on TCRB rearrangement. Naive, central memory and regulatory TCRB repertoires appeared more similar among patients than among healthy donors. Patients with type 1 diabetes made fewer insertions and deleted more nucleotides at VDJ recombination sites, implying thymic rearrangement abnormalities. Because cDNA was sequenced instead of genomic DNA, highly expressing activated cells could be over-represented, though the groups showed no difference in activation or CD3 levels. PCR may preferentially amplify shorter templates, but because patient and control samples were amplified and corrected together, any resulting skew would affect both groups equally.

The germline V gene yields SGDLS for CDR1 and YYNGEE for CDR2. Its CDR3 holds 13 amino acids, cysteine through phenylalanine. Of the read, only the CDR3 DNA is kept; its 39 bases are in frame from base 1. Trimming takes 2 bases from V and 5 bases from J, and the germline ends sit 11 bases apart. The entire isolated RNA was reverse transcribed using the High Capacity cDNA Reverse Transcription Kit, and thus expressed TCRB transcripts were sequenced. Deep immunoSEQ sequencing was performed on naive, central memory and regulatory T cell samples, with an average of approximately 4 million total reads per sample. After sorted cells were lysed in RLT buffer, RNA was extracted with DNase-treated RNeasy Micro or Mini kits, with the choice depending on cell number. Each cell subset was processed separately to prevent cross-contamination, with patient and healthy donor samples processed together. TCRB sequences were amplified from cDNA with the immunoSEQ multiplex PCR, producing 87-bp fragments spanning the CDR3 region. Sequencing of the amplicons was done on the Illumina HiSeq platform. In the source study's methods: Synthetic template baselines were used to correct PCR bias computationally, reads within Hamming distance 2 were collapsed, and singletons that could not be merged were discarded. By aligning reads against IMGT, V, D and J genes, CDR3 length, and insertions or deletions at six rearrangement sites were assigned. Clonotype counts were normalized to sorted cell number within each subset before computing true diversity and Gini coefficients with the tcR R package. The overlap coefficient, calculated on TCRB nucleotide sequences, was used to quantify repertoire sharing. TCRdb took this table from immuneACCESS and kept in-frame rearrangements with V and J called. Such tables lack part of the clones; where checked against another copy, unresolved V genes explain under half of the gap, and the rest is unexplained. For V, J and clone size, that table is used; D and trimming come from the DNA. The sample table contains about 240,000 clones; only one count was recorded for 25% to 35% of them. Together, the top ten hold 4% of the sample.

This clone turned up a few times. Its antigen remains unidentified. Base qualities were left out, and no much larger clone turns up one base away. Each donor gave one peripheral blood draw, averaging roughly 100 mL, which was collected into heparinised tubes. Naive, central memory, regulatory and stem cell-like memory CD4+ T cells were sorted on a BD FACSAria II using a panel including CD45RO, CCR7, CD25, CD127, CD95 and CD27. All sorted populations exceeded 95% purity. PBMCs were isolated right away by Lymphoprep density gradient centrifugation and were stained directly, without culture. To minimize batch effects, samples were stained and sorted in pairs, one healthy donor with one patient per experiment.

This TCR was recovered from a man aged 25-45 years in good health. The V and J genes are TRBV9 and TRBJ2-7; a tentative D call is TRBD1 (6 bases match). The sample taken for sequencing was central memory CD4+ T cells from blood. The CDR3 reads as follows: CASSVTGSNEQYF. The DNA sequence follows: TGTGCCAGCAGCGTCACAGGGTCCAACGAGCAGTACTTC.